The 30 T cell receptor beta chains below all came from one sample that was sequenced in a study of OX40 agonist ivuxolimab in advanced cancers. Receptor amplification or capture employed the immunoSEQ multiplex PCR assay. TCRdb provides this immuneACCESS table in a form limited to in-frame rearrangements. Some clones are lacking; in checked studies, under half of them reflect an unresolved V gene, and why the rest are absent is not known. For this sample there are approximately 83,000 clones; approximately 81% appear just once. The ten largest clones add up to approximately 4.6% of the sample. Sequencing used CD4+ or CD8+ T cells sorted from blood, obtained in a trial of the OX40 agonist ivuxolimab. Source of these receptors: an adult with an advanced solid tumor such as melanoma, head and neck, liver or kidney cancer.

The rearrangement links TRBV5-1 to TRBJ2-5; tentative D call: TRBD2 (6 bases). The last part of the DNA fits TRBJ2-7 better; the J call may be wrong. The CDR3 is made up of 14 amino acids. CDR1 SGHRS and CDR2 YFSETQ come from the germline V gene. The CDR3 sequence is CASAEVAVSYEQYF. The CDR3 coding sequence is TGCGCCAGCGCCGAGGTAGCGGTCTCCTACGAGCAGTACTTC.

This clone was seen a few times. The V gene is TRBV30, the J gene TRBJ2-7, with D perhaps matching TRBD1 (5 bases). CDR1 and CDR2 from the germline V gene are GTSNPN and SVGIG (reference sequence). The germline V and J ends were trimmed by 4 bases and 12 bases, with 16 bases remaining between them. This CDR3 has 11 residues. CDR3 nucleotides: TGTGCCTGGAAAGTAGGGGTCGTCGGGTACTTC. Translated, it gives CAWKVGVVGYF.

The CDR3 region is CASSYSTRNSGGYTF. CDR3 coding DNA: TGTGCCAGCAGTTACTCCACCAGGAACAGTGGTGGCTACACCTTC. The chain combines TRBV6-6 with TRBJ1-2; D call uncertain. V was shortened by 0 bases and J by 7 bases, with 15 bases between the two germline ends. Germline V gene data show CDR1 as MNHNY and CDR2 as SVGAGI (reference sequence). This CDR3 has 15 residues.

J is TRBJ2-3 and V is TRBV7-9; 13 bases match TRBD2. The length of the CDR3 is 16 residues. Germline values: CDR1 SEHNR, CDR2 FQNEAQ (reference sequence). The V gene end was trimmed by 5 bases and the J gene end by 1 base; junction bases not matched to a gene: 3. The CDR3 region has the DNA TGTGCCAGCAGCGAAGGACTAGCGGGGGGCACAGATACGCAGTATTTT. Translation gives CASSEGLAGGTDTQYF.

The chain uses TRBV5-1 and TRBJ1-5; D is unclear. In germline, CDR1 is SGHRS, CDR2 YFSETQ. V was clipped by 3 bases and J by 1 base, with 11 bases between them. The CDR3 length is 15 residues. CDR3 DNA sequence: TGCGCCAGCAGCTGGACCGCGGGGAGCAATCAGCCCCAGCATTTT. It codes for CASSWTAGSNQPQHF.

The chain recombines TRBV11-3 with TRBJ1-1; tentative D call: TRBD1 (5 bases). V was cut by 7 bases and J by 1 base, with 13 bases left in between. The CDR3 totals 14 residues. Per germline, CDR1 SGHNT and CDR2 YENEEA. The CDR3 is CASTWGPPNTEAFF. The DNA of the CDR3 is TGTGCCAGCACCTGGGGACCTCCGAACACTGAAGCTTTCTTT.

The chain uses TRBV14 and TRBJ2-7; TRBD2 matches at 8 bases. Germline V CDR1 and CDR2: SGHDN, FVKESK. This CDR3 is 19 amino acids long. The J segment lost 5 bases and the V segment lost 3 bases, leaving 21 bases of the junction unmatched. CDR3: CASSHQPTLTGLAFDEQYF. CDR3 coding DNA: TGTGCCAGCAGCCACCAACCTACGCTAACCGGACTAGCTTTTGACGAGCAGTACTTC.

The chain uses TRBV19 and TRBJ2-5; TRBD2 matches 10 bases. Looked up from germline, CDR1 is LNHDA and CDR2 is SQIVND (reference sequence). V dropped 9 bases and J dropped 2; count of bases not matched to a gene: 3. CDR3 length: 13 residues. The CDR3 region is CASRTSGQETQYF. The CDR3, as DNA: TGTGCCAGCCGGACTAGCGGACAAGAGACCCAGTACTTC.

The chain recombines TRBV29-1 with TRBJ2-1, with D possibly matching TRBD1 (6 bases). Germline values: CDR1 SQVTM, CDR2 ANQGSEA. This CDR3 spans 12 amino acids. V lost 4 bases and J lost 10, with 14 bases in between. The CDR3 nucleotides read TGCAGCGTTGCGTCCGGGACACTGGAGCAGTTCTTC. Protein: CSVASGTLEQFF.

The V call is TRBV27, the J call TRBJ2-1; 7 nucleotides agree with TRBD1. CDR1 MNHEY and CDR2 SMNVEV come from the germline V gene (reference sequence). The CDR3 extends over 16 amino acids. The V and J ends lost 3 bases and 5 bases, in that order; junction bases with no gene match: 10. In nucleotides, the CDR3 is TGTGCCAGCAGTTTCCTCGGACAGGATGCTAACAATGAGCAGTTCTTC. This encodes CASSFLGQDANNEQFF.

The CDR3 region is CSVEKGGGLGGNYGYTF. The CDR3 DNA is TGCAGCGTTGAAAAGGGGGGTGGATTGGGAGGGAACTATGGCTACACCTTC. The chain has TRBV29-1 and TRBJ1-2; D possibly corresponds to TRBD1 (6 bases). CDR1 and CDR2 (germline): SQVTM, ANQGSEA. V lost 2 bases and J 2 bases, leaving 21 bases between the germline ends. The CDR3 covers 17 residues.

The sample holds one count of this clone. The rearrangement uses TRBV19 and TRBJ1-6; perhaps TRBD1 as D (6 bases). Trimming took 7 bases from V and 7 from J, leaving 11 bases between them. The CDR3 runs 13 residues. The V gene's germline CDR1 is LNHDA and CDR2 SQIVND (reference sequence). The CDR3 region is CASMRGLNSPLHF. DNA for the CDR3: TGTGCCAGTATGCGGGGGCTGAATTCACCCCTCCACTTT.

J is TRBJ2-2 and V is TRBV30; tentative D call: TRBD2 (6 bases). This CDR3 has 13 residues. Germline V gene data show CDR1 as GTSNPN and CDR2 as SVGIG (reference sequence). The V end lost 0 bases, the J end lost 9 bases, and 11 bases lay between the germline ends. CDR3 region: CAWSVGGVRELFF. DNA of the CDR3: TGTGCCTGGAGTGTAGGAGGGGTGCGGGAGCTGTTTTTT.

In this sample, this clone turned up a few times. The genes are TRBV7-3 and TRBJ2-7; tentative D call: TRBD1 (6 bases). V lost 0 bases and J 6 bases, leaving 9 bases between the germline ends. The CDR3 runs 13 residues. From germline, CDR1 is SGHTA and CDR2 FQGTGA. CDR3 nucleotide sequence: TGTGCCAGCAGCTTAACTCAGGGGACCGAGCAGTACTTC. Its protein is CASSLTQGTEQYF.

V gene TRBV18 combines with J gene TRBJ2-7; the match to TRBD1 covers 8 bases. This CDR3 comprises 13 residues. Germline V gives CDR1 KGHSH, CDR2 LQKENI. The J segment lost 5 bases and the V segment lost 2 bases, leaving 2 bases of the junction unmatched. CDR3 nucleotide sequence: TGTGCCAGCTCACCAGGGACAGGCAACGAGCAGTACTTC. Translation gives CASSPGTGNEQYF.

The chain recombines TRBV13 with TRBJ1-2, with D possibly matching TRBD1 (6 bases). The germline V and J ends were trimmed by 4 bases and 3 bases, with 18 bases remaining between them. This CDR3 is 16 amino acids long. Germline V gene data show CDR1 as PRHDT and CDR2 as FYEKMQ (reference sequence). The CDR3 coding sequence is TGTGCCAGCAGCTCGAACAGGGTAATGGCCTACTATGGCTACACCTTC. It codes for CASSSNRVMAYYGYTF.

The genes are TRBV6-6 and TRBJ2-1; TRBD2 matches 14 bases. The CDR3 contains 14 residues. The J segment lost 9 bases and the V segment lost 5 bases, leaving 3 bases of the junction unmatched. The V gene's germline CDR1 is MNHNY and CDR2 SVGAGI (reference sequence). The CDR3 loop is CASSDGTSGSEQFF. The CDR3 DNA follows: TGTGCCAGCAGTGACGGGACTAGCGGGAGTGAGCAGTTCTTC.

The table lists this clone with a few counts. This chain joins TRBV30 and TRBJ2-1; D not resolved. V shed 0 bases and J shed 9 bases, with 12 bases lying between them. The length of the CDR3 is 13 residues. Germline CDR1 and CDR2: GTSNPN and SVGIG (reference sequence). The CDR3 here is CAWSVLFGGEQFF. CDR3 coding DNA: TGTGCCTGGAGTGTACTATTTGGCGGTGAGCAGTTCTTC.

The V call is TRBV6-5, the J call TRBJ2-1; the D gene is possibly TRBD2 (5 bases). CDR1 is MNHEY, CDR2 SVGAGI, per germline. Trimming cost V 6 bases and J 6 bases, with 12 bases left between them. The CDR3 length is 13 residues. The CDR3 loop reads CASSPGVVNEQFF. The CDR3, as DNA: TGTGCCAGCAGCCCCGGGGTAGTCAATGAGCAGTTCTTC.

In nucleotides, the CDR3 is TGTGCCAGCAGCTGGAGACAGGGGAACACTGAAGCTTTCTTT. Its protein is CASSWRQGNTEAFF. The chain has TRBV5-4 and TRBJ1-1; 7 bases map to TRBD1. The CDR3 consists of 14 residues. V lost 3 bases and J lost 1; bases outside the gene matches: 3. Looked up from germline, CDR1 is SGHNT and CDR2 is YYREEE (reference sequence).

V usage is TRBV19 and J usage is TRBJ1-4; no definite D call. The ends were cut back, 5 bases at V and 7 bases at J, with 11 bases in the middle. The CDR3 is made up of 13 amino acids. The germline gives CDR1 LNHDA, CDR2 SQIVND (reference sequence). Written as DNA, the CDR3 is TGTGCCAGTAGTGCCCAGTTCGGTGAAAAACTGTTTTTT. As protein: CASSAQFGEKLFF.

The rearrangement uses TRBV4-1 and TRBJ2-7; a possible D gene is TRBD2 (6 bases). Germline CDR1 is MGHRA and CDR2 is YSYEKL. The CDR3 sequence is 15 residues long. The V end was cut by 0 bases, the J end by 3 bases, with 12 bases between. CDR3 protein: CASSQDPGLFYEQYF. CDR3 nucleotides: TGCGCCAGCAGCCAAGATCCGGGACTTTTCTACGAGCAGTACTTC.

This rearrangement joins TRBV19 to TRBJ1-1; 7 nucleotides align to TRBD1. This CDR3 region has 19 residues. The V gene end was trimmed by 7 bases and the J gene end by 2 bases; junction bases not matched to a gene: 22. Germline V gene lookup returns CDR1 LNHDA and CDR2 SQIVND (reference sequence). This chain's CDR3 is CASKRYGPGQPRGNTEAFF. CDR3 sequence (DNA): TGTGCCAGTAAAAGGTACGGTCCGGGACAGCCAAGAGGAAACACTGAAGCTTTCTTT.

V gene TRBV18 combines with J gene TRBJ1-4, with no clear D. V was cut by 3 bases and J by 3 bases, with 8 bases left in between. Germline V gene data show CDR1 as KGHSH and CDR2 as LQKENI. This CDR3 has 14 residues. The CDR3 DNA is TGTGCCAGCTCACCGGGCAGTCCTAATGAAAAACTGTTTTTT. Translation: CASSPGSPNEKLFF.

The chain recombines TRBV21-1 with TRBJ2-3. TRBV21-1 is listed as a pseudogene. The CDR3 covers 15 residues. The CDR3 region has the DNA TGTGCCAGCAGCAACGGACCCGCCTCCACAGATACGCAGTATTTT. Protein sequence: CASSNGPASTDTQYF.

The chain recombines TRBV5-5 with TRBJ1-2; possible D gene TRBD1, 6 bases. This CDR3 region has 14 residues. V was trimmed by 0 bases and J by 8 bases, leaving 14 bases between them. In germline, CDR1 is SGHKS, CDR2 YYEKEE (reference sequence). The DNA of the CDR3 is TGTGCCAGCAGCTTGGACAGGGTGTCGAGAGGCTACACCTTC. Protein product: CASSLDRVSRGYTF.

As DNA, the CDR3 is TGTGCCACCAGCCCCCGCAGGTCGACAGATACGCAGTATTTT. Its protein is CATSPRRSTDTQYF. The genes are TRBV15 and TRBJ2-3; D remains ambiguous. The CDR3 totals 14 residues. Germline-derived CDR1 and CDR2 are LNHNV and YYDKDF (reference sequence). V gave up 5 bases and J gave up 3 bases, with 12 bases separating them.

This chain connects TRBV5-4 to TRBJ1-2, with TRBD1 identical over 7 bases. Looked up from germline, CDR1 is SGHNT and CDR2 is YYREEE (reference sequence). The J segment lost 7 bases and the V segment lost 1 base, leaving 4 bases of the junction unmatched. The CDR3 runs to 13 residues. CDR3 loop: CASSLPDRAGYTF. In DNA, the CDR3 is TGTGCCAGCAGCTTGCCTGACAGGGCTGGCTACACCTTC. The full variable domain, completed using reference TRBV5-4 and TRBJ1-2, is ETGVTQSPTHLIKTRGQQVTLRCSSQSGHNTVSWYQQALGQGPQFIFQYYREEENGRGNFPPRFSGLQFPNYSSELNVNALELDDSALYLCASSLPDRAGYTFGSGTRLTVV.

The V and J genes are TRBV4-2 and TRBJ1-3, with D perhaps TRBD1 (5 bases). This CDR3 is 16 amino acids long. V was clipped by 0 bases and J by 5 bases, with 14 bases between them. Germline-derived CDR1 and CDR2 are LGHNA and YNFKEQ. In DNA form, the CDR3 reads TGTGCCAGCAGCCAAGACGTTTCAGGGACGAGAAACACCATATATTTT. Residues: CASSQDVSGTRNTIYF.

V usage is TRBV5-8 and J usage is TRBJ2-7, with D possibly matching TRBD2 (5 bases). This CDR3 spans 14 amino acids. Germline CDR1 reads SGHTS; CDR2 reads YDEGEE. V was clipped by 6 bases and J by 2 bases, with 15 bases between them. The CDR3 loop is CASTSPGVTYEQYF. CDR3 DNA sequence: TGTGCCAGCACCTCTCCCGGGGTTACCTACGAGCAGTACTTC.